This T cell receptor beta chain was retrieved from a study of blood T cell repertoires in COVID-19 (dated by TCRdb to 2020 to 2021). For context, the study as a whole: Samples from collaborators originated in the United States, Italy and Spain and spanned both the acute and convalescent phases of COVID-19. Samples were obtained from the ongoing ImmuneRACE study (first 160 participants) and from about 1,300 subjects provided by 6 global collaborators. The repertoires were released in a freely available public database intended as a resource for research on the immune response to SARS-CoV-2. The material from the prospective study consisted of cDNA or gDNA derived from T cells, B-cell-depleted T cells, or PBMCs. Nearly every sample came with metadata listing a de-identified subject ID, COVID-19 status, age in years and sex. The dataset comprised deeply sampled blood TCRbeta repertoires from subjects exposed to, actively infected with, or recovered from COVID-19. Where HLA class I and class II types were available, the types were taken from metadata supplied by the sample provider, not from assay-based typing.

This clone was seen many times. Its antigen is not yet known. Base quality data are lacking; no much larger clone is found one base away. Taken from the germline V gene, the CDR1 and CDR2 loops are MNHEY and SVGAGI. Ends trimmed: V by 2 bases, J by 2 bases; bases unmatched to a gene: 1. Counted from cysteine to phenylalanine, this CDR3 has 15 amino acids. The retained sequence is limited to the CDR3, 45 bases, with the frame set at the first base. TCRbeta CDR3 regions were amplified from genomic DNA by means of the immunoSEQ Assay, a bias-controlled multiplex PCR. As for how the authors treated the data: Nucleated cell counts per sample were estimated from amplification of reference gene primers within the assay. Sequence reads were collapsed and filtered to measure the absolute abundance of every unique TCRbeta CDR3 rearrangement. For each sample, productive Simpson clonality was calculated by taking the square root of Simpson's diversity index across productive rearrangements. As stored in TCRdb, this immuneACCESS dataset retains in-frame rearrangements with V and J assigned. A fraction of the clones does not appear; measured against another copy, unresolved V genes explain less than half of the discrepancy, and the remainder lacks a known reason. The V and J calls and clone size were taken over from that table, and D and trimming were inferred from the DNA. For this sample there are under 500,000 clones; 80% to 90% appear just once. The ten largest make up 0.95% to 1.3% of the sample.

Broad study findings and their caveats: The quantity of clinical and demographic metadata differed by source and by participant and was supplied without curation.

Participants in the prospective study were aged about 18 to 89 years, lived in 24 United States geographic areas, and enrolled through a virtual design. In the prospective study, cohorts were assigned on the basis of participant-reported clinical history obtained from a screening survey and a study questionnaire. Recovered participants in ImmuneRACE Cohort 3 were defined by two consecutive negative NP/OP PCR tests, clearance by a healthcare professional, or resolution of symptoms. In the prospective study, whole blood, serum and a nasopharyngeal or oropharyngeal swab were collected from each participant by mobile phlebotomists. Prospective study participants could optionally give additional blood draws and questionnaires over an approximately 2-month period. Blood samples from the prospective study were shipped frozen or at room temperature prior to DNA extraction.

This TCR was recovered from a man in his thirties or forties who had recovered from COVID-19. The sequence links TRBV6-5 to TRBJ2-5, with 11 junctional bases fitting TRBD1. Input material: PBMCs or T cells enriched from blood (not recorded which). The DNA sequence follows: TGTGCCAGCAGTTACGGACAGGGGGCTCAAGAGACCCAGTACTTC. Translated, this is CASSYGQGAQETQYF.